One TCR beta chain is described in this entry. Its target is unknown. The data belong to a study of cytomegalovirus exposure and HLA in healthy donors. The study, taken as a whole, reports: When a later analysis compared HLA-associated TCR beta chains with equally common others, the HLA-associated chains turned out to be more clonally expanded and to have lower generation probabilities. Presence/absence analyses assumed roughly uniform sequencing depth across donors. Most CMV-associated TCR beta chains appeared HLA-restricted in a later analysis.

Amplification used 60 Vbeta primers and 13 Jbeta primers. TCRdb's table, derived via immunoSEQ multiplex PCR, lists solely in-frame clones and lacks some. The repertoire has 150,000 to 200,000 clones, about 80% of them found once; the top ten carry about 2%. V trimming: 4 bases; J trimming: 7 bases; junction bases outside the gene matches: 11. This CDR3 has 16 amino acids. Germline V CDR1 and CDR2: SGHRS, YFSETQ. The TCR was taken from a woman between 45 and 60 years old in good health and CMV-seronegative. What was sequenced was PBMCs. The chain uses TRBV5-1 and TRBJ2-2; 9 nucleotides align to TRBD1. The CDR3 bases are TGCGCCAGCAGCCCACGACAGGGGGAGTTTGGCGGGGAGCTGTTTTTT. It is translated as CASSPRQGEFGGELFF. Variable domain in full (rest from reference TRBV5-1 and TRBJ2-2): KAGVTQTPRYLIKTRGQQVTLSCSPISGHRSVSWYQQTPGQGLQFLFEYFSETQRNKGNFPGRFSGRQFSNSRSEMNVSTLELGDSALYLCASSPRQGEFGGELFFGEGSRLTVL.